This T cell receptor beta chain came from a study of blood T cell repertoires in COVID-19 (TCRdb year 2020). Background for the entire study: The collaborator samples originated in the United States, Italy and Spain and spanned the acute and convalescent phases of COVID-19. The repertoires were released in a freely available public database meant as a resource for research on the immune response to SARS-CoV-2. Where available, HLA class I and class II types were obtained from metadata supplied by the sample provider rather than from assay-based typing. The material from the prospective study consisted of cDNA or gDNA derived from T cells, B-cell-depleted T cells, or PBMCs. Samples came from the ongoing ImmuneRACE study (first 160 participants) plus 1,254 subjects from 6 global collaborators. A de-identified subject ID, COVID-19 status, age in years and sex were almost always included in the sample metadata. Subjects who had been exposed to COVID-19, were actively infected with it, or had recovered from it provided the deeply sampled blood TCRbeta repertoires that made up the dataset.

The paper as a whole reports these results and caveats: The amount of clinical and demographic metadata varied by source and participant and was provided uncurated.

About this clone: The antigen it binds to is not known. Base qualities were left out, and no much larger clone turns up one base away.

Looking up the germline V gene yields CDR1 SGHRS and CDR2 YFSETQ. Compared with germline, V lacks 4 bases and J lacks 4 bases; bases without a gene match: 8. From cysteine to phenylalanine, the CDR3 is 15 amino acids long. The only DNA kept is the CDR3, 45 bases in frame from the first base. TCRbeta CDR3 regions were amplified from genomic DNA by means of the immunoSEQ Assay, a bias-controlled multiplex PCR. In the original analysis: Within the assay, amplification of reference gene primers was used to estimate how many nucleated cells each sample contained. Sequence reads were collapsed and filtered to measure the absolute abundance of every unique TCRbeta CDR3 rearrangement. For each sample, productive Simpson clonality was calculated as the square root of Simpson's diversity index over productive rearrangements. TCRdb's version of the immuneACCESS table is confined to in-frame rearrangements and falls short of the full clone set. An unresolved V gene accounts for under half of the shortfall where checked; the remainder is of unknown origin. V and J calls and clone size are given by that table; D and trimming were obtained from the DNA. The sample table lists around 150,000 clones, around 88% of them with a count of one. The ten biggest clones cover 5% of the sample.

Whole blood was collected in K2EDTA tubes by collaborating institutions according to the institutions' own protocols. Collaborator samples were shipped for TCRbeta analysis as frozen whole blood, isolated PBMCs, or DNA extracted from either sample type. The TCR sequence derives from a human donor in a cohort sampled during active COVID-19. Sequencing input: peripheral blood. The rearranged segments are TRBV5-1 and TRBJ1-2; TRBD1 lines up with 9 middle nucleotides. CDR3 sequence: CASSATGGDLYGYTF. The DNA is TGCGCCAGCAGCGCGACAGGGGGGGACCTCTATGGCTACACCTTC.